The 18 T cell receptor beta chains listed next were all sequenced from one sample in a study of shared clonotypes between healthy human individuals. Naive CD8 cells were CD45RO-negative, positively selected for CCR7, excluding terminally differentiated effector memory CD45RA+ cells. Profiling relied on immunoSEQ multiplex PCR, and the TCRdb table lists in-frame clones only, not all of them. The sample comprises approximately 2,200,000 clones, approximately 94% of which are singletons, and 1.5% to 2% rests with the top ten. Sequencing was done on a sample of naive CD8+ T cells from PBMCs. These receptors originate from a man between 18 and 29 years old in good health. Some clones in this sample may be carry-over from other donors' samples.

The gene calls are TRBV6-5 and TRBJ2-1; 8 bases agree with TRBD2. The V gene end was trimmed by 5 bases and the J gene end by 4 bases; junction bases not matched to a gene: 4. Looked up from germline, CDR1 is MNHEY and CDR2 is SVGAGI. The CDR3 has 14 amino acids. In DNA form, the CDR3 reads TGTGCCAGCAGTGGACTAGCAACTTACAATGAGCAGTTCTTC. It codes for CASSGLATYNEQFF.

In its sample, this clone was seen once. This chain joins TRBV27 and TRBJ2-1; D is possibly TRBD2 (6 bases). From germline, CDR1 is MNHEY and CDR2 SMNVEV (reference sequence). This CDR3 comprises 14 residues. Trimming cost V 1 base and J 11 bases, with 15 bases left between them. In DNA, the CDR3 is TGTGCCAGCAGTTTATACTCGTTGGGCGGGAAGCAGTTCTTC. This translates into CASSLYSLGGKQFF.

The genes are TRBV30 and TRBJ2-5; no clear D. CDR1 GTSNPN and CDR2 SVGIG come from the germline V gene (reference sequence). Trimming left V 2 bases short and J 2 bases short, with 9 bases between. The CDR3 runs 13 residues. CDR3 sequence (DNA): TGTGCCTGGAGTTTTGGGTTACAAGAGACCCAGTACTTC. It encodes CAWSFGLQETQYF.

The chain has TRBV27 and TRBJ1-5; no definite D call. The CDR3 length is 16 residues. Germline V gene data show CDR1 as MNHEY and CDR2 as SMNVEV (reference sequence). Trimming shortened V by 5 bases and J by 4 bases, and 18 bases separated the two germline ends. The chain's CDR3 is CASSPWAGASNQPQHF. The CDR3 region has the DNA TGTGCCAGCAGTCCATGGGCAGGAGCCTCAAATCAGCCCCAGCATTTT.

V gene TRBV2 combines with J gene TRBJ2-1, with a possible D match to TRBD2 (6 bases). The V end was cut by 7 bases, the J end by 4 bases, with 11 bases between. CDR3 length: 13 residues. Germline V CDR1 and CDR2: SNHLY, FYNNEI. CDR3 coding DNA: TGTGCCAGCATGGCGGGGTCTTACAATGAGCAGTTCTTC. Its translation: CASMAGSYNEQFF. The variable domain in full, with the rest retrieved from reference TRBV2 and TRBJ2-1, is EPEVTQTPSHQVTQMGQEVILRCVPISNHLYFYWYRQILGQKVEFLVSFYNNEISEKSEIFDDQFSVERPDGSNFTLKIRSTKLEDSAMYFCASMAGSYNEQFFGPGTRLTVL.

V gene TRBV10-3 combines with J gene TRBJ1-2, with D maybe TRBD1 (6 bases). Looked up from germline, CDR1 is ENHRY and CDR2 is SYGVKD. The CDR3 has 14 residues. V dropped 8 bases and J dropped 8 bases, with 21 bases sitting between them. CDR3 coding DNA: TGTGCCATCTGGACAGTCGGGTCACCGGACGGCTACACCTTC. Encoded protein: CAIWTVGSPDGYTF.

V usage is TRBV11-3 and J usage is TRBJ2-1; D is possibly TRBD1 (6 bases). The germline V gene encodes CDR1 SGHNT and CDR2 YENEEA. With 4 bases removed from V and 8 bases from J, the gap between germline ends came to 15 bases. The CDR3 consists of 14 residues. CDR3 sequence (DNA): TGTGCCAGCAGCTCACCTTACAGGGCCGATGAGCAGTTCTTC. The encoded protein is CASSSPYRADEQFF.

This clone was counted once. V usage is TRBV27 and J usage is TRBJ2-7; 9 bases are shared with TRBD1. Looked up from germline, CDR1 is MNHEY and CDR2 is SMNVEV (reference sequence). CDR3 length equals 15 residues. The trim removed 1 base at V and 6 bases at J, leaving 7 bases unmatched. As DNA, the CDR3 is TGTGCCAGCAGTTTATTCGGGACAGGGTTTCTCGAGCAGTACTTC. Protein product: CASSLFGTGFLEQYF.

The gene calls are TRBV19 and TRBJ2-7, with TRBD2 identical over 7 bases. This CDR3 contains 15 residues. J was trimmed by 3 bases and V by 5 bases; bases with no gene match: 10. CDR1 is LNHDA, CDR2 SQIVND, per germline (reference sequence). The CDR3 region has the DNA TGTGCCAGTAGTCCAAGGGGCGGGAGAGACTACGAGCAGTACTTC. It encodes CASSPRGGRDYEQYF.

The V gene is TRBV13, the J gene TRBJ2-1; D tentatively fits TRBD1 or TRBD2 (5 bases each). The ends were cut back, 1 base at V and 4 bases at J, with 11 bases in the middle. The CDR3 contains 15 residues. Germline V gene sequence: CDR1 PRHDT, CDR2 FYEKMQ (reference sequence). The CDR3 DNA reads TGTGCCAGCAGCTTAGCACAGGAGGTTTACAATGAGCAGTTCTTC. Its protein is CASSLAQEVYNEQFF.

The J gene is TRBJ2-5, the V gene TRBV27; 11 nucleotides agree with TRBD2. V lost 5 bases and J lost 1; bases outside the gene matches: 3. There are 15 residues in the CDR3. Germline loops: CDR1 MNHEY, CDR2 SMNVEV (reference sequence). CDR3 region: CASSTSGRPQETQYF. In DNA, the CDR3 is TGTGCCAGCAGTACTAGCGGGAGACCCCAAGAGACCCAGTACTTC.

V is TRBV27 and J is TRBJ1-1; a weak D match, TRBD1 (6 bases). The V gene's germline CDR1 is MNHEY and CDR2 SMNVEV (reference sequence). The V and J ends lost 2 bases and 7 bases respectively, with 14 bases between them. CDR3 size: 14 residues. The CDR3 spells CASSLVGAMGEAFF. The CDR3 bases are TGTGCCAGCAGTTTAGTGGGGGCCATGGGTGAAGCTTTCTTT.

The chain employs TRBV27 and TRBJ1-1; no reliable D call. Per germline, CDR1 MNHEY and CDR2 SMNVEV (reference sequence). This CDR3 has 14 residues. The V end was cut by 6 bases, the J end by 1 base, with 12 bases between. The CDR3 loop reads CASRYSSPNTEAFF. The DNA of the CDR3 is TGTGCCAGCAGGTACAGTAGCCCGAACACTGAAGCTTTCTTT.

The V gene is TRBV19, the J gene TRBJ2-7, with 8 bases lining up with TRBD1. CDR3 size: 13 residues. Germline assignment: CDR1 LNHDA and CDR2 SQIVND (reference sequence). V was clipped by 9 bases and J by 4 bases; unmatched bases: 8. The CDR3 is CASVGQVRYEQYF. The DNA of the CDR3 is TGTGCCAGCGTGGGACAGGTCCGGTACGAGCAGTACTTC.

This chain joins TRBV29-1 and TRBJ1-1, with a tentative D call TRBD1 (6 bases). Trimming removed 4 bases at V and 0 bases at J, with 18 bases between. This CDR3 comprises 16 residues. CDR1 is SQVTM and CDR2 is ANQGSEA in the germline V gene. The DNA for the CDR3 is TGCAGCGTTGTAGGGAGCGGAGGGGGGTTGAACACTGAAGCTTTCTTT. Its protein is CSVVGSGGGLNTEAFF.

The V and J genes are TRBV28 and TRBJ2-7, with 13 bases identical to TRBD2. The germline V gene has CDR1 MDHEN and CDR2 SYDVKM. CDR3 length: 16 residues. With 6 bases clipped from V and 4 bases from J, the junction kept 9 bases outside the gene matches. The CDR3 nucleotides are TGTGCCAGCAGCTTCCCAGGACTAGCGGGAGCATACGAGCAGTACTTC. It is translated as CASSFPGLAGAYEQYF.

This clone was counted once. The chain joins TRBV27 to TRBJ1-2; D is possibly TRBD1 (5 bases). The ends were cut back, 6 bases at V and 4 bases at J, with 18 bases in the middle. CDR3 size: 15 residues. The germline CDR1 and CDR2 sequences are MNHEY and SMNVEV (reference sequence). Here the CDR3 reads CASSPVGPFSYGYTF. The CDR3 coding sequence is TGTGCCAGCAGCCCTGTGGGACCGTTCTCCTATGGCTACACCTTC.

This clone was seen just once. The chain employs TRBV27 and TRBJ2-7, with 8 bases identical to TRBD1. The CDR3 has 14 residues. With V trimmed by 4 bases and J by 3 bases, 5 bases remained unmatched. Per germline, CDR1 MNHEY and CDR2 SMNVEV (reference sequence). CDR3 sequence: CASSSDRVGYEQYF. CDR3 nucleotides: TGTGCCAGCAGTTCGGACAGGGTAGGCTACGAGCAGTACTTC.